Presented here are 20 T cell receptor beta chains from one specimen sequenced in a study of T-cell reconstitution after alpha-beta-depleted transplantation in children. The TCRbeta library was prepared with unique molecular identifiers. TCRdb reprocessed the PCR reads with MiXCR, giving one entry per CDR3 protein. The table lists 480,000 or so distinct CDR3 sequences, under 12% of them singletons. This sample comprised PBMCs, obtained before TCRalphabeta/CD19-depleted stem cell transplant. The source of these receptors is a child aged 2 to 15 with inherited bone marrow failure, due to receive a stem cell transplant.

Worth noting for this clonotype: Just one base apart from a much larger clone, this may be a read error. The chain joins TRBV28 to TRBJ2-3; TRBD1 matches 9 bases. The CDR3 sequence is 14 residues long. Germline CDR1 MDHEN, CDR2 SYDVKM. The CDR3: CASSGGQGTDTPYF. CDR3 nucleotide sequence: TGTGCCAGCAGTGGGGGACAGGGTACAGATACGCCGTATTTT.

This clonotype came up a few times. V usage is TRBV5-4 and J usage is TRBJ2-1, with D uncertain. CDR1 and CDR2 (germline): SGHNT, YYREEE (reference sequence). V gave up 2 bases and J gave up 1 base, with 13 bases separating them. The length of the CDR3 is 16 residues. CDR3 region: CASSLKTSASYNEQFF. As DNA, the CDR3 is TGTGCCAGCAGCTTAAAGACTTCTGCTTCCTACAATGAGCAGTTCTTC.

This clonotype has ten or more counts. The chain links TRBV24-1 to TRBJ2-1; possible D gene TRBD2, 6 bases. This CDR3 spans 14 amino acids. The germline V gene encodes CDR1 KGHDR and CDR2 SFDVKD. Trimming left V 6 bases short and J 0 bases short, with 8 bases between. CDR3 amino acids: CATSPAGSYNEQFF. Here the CDR3 DNA reads TGTGCCACCAGTCCAGCGGGCTCCTACAATGAGCAGTTCTTC.

This clonotype came up many times. The V gene is TRBV7-9, the J gene TRBJ2-5; D gene unclear. Germline CDR1 reads SEHNR; CDR2 reads FQNEAQ (reference sequence). CDR3 length equals 14 residues. With 0 bases removed from V and 5 bases from J, the gap between germline ends came to 10 bases. CDR3 amino acids: CASSLAHLPETQYF. The CDR3 bases are TGTGCCAGCAGCTTAGCACACCTACCCGAGACCCAGTACTTC.

This clonotype was seen a handful of times. This CDR3 reads CASSQRGTGHNSPLHF. CDR3 in DNA: TGTGCCAGCAGCCAAAGGGGAACGGGCCATAATTCACCCCTCCACTTT. The chain joins TRBV7-9 to TRBJ1-6, with TRBD1 as a possible D gene (5 bases). Germline V gene data show CDR1 as SEHNR and CDR2 as FQNEAQ (reference sequence). There are 16 residues in the CDR3. V gave up 5 bases and J gave up 5 bases, with 16 bases separating them.

The V and J genes are TRBV27 and TRBJ1-1; 9 bases are shared with TRBD1. Germline V gene sequence: CDR1 MNHEY, CDR2 SMNVEV (reference sequence). The CDR3 sequence is 15 residues long. The V gene end was trimmed by 5 bases and the J gene end by 4 bases; junction bases not matched to a gene: 8. The CDR3 nucleotides read TGTGCCAGCAGTCTCGGACAGGGGAGTGTCACTGAAGCTTTCTTT. Translation: CASSLGQGSVTEAFF.

The chain employs TRBV6-4 and TRBJ2-1; 9 bases line up with TRBD1. The CDR3 has 19 amino acids. The germline V gene has CDR1 MRHNA and CDR2 SNTAGT. This chain's CDR3 is CTCRLRVWGGQGIYNEQFF. The CDR3 DNA is TGTACCTGCAGACTAAGGGTGTGGGGGGGACAGGGCATTTACAATGAGCAGTTCTTC.

This clonotype was seen at least ten times. The rearrangement uses TRBV5-1 and TRBJ2-7; 7 bases agree with TRBD2. Germline values: CDR1 SGHRS, CDR2 YFSETQ. The trim removed 0 bases at V and 0 bases at J, leaving 3 bases unmatched. The CDR3 spans 15 residues. The CDR3 loop is CASSLVGGSSYEQYF. DNA for the CDR3: TGCGCCAGCAGCTTGGTTGGCGGGAGCTCCTACGAGCAGTACTTC.

V and J are TRBV5-4 and TRBJ2-3, with D possibly being TRBD2 (6 bases). Germline V gene data show CDR1 as SGHNT and CDR2 as YYREEE (reference sequence). With 7 bases removed from V and 6 bases from J, the gap between germline ends came to 15 bases. This CDR3 region has 13 residues. The CDR3 here is CASQEVGSDTQYF. In nucleotides, the CDR3 is TGTGCCAGCCAAGAAGTCGGGAGTGATACGCAGTATTTT.

This clonotype was seen repeatedly, ten times or more. The chain recombines TRBV7-2 with TRBJ2-1, with 10 bases lining up with TRBD2. CDR1 and CDR2 from the germline V gene are SGHTA and FQGNSA. V shed 0 bases and J 2 bases; nucleotides not matched to a gene: 4. The CDR3 runs to 17 residues. The CDR3 nucleotides read TGTGCCAGCAGCTTAGCCATGAGCGGGAGGGCCTACAATGAGCAGTTCTTC. It encodes CASSLAMSGRAYNEQFF.

This clonotype was counted a single time. The chain couples TRBV7-2 to TRBJ2-1; 7 nucleotides align to TRBD2. Looked up from germline, CDR1 is SGHTA and CDR2 is FQGNSA. CDR3 size: 15 residues. V was pared by 3 bases and J by 4 bases, with 6 bases of the junction left unmatched. CDR3 DNA: TGTGCCAGCAGCTTTACTAACGGGAGGTACAATGAGCAGTTCTTC. It codes for CASSFTNGRYNEQFF.

About this clonotype itself: With a much larger clone just one base away, this may be a read error. The chain joins TRBV27 to TRBJ2-5; TRBD2 matches 16 bases. Germline CDR1 reads MNHEY; CDR2 reads SMNVEV (reference sequence). The length of the CDR3 is 18 residues. The CDR3 bases are TGTGCCAGCAGTCCGGGACTAGCGGGAGGGCCTGGATGGGAGACCCAGAACTTC. Protein: CASSPGLAGGPGWETQNF.

This clonotype came up a few times. The V gene is TRBV5-1, the J gene TRBJ1-1; 8 bases are a match to TRBD1. V was clipped by 4 bases and J by 5 bases; unmatched bases: 13. The CDR3 runs 16 residues. In germline, CDR1 is SGHRS, CDR2 YFSETQ. The CDR3: CASSPAGETGDTEAFF. DNA for the CDR3: TGCGCCAGCAGCCCGGCGGGCGAGACAGGGGATACTGAAGCTTTCTTT.

In this sample, this clonotype turned up many times. The rearrangement joins TRBV29-1 to TRBJ2-1, with D unclear. Germline loops: CDR1 SQVTM, CDR2 ANQGSEA. The V and J ends lost 2 bases and 3 bases respectively, with 11 bases between them. The CDR3 is 14 amino acids. CDR3 in amino acids: CSVEPSSVYNEQFF. CDR3 DNA: TGCAGCGTTGAACCCTCGTCGGTCTACAATGAGCAGTTCTTC.

There are many counts of this clonotype. V gene TRBV6-2 or TRBV6-3 combines with J gene TRBJ1-5; 8 bases match TRBD1. This CDR3 region has 18 residues. Trimming cost V 4 bases and J 1 base; bases outside gene matches: 12. Germline lookup yields CDR1 MNHEY and CDR2 SVGEGT. In DNA, the CDR3 is TGTGCCAGCAGTTCACGGACAGGGAGAGTTGGAAGCAATCAGCCCCAGCATTTT. Its protein is CASSSRTGRVGSNQPQHF.

This clonotype has a handful of counts. This rearrangement joins TRBV20-1 to TRBJ1-2; D unclear. Germline V gene data show CDR1 as DFQATT and CDR2 as SNEGSKA (reference sequence). Trimming removed 2 bases from V and 6 bases from J, with 7 bases in between. The CDR3 runs to 11 residues. The CDR3 protein is CSARQWNGYTF. CDR3 DNA: TGCAGTGCTAGACAGTGGAATGGCTACACCTTC.

This clonotype was recorded a few times. The CDR3 DNA reads as TGTGCCAGCAGCCAAACGGCGGGAAGGGTGCAGTTCTTC. Residues: CASSQTAGRVQFF. This sequence joins TRBV4-2 and TRBJ2-1, with D perhaps matching TRBD2 (6 bases). This CDR3 comprises 13 residues. V lost 2 bases to trimming and J lost 12 bases, with 14 bases between them. Germline V gene data show CDR1 as LGHNA and CDR2 as YNFKEQ.

Comment on this clonotype: A read error is possible here, since a much larger clone lies one base away. The chain recombines TRBV20-1 with TRBJ2-1, with a weak D call TRBD1 (5 bases). Per the germline V gene, CDR1 is DFQATT and CDR2 is SNEGSKA (reference sequence). This CDR3 has 14 residues. Here the CDR3 reads CSACQGRTYNEQFF. The CDR3 bases are TGCAGCGCCTGCCAGGGTAGGACCTACAATGAGCAGTTCTTC.

This clonotype occurred many times. The gene calls are TRBV12-3 or TRBV12-4 and TRBJ2-1; D is perhaps TRBD1 or TRBD2 (6 bases each). Trimming pared 2 bases from V and 4 bases from J, leaving 15 bases between. This CDR3 has 16 amino acids. In nucleotides, the CDR3 is TGTGCCAGCAGTTTATCGATAAGGGGGGTATACAATGAGCAGTTCTTC. Protein: CASSLSIRGVYNEQFF.

This clonotype was detected many times. The V call is TRBV5-1, the J call TRBJ2-1; TRBD2 aligns across 9 bases. The ends lost 8 bases at V and 2 bases at J; junction bases unmatched: 14. CDR1 is SGHRS and CDR2 is YFSETQ in the germline V gene. The length of the CDR3 is 17 residues. The CDR3 region is CASNPGKAGGPYNEQFF. CDR3 DNA sequence: TGCGCCAGTAACCCCGGAAAAGCGGGAGGACCCTACAATGAGCAGTTCTTC.